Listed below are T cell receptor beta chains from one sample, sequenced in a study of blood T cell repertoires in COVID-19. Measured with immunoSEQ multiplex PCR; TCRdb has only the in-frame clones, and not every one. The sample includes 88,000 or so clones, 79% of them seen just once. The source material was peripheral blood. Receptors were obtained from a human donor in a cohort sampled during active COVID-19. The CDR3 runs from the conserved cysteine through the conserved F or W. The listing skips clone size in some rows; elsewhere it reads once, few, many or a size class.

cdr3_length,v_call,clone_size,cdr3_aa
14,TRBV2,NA,CARGGLAGQETQYF
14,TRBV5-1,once,CASSLEQGGYGYTF
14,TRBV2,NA,CASSAGTSNQPQHF
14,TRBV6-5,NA,CASRSWTGNYEQYF
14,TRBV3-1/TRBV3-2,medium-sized,CASSQDARGEKLFF
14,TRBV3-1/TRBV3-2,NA,CASSLTSATYEQYF
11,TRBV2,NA,CASSRDNEQYF
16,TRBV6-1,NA,CASSEASSGSRYEQYF
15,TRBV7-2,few,CASTYHTSGAYEQYF
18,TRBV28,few,CASSPYRTGTGPTDTQYF
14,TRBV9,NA,CASSALGQSYGYTF
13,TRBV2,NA,CASFSGRAAEQYF
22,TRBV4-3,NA,CASSQDRGSSGRGREVKNIQYF
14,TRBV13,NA,CASSLGGAAYEQYF
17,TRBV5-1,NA,CASSLAPQGSSNQPQHF
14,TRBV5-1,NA,CASSLGQFNEKLFF
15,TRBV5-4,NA,CASSPGGGRANEQFF
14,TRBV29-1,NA,CSVAGGQGTYEQYF
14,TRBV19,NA,CASSVGGGTDTQYF
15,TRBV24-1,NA,CATSAPGRNTDTQYF
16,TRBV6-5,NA,CASSYAFLGARTEAFF
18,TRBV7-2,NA,CASSAGLAGRRYADTQYF
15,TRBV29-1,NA,CSVDLLPSGSHEQYF
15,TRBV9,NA,CASSVAPAGGETQYF
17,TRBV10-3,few,CAISAPPLAGEVGELFF
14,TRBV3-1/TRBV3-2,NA,CASSQAATQETQYF
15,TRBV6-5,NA,CASSLGGNFGNEQFF
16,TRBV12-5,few,CASGLAQGTGTDTQYF
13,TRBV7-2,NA,CASSAGDRTEAFF
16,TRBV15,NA,CATSRDRGTTNEKLFF
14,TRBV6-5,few,CASSNRVSTDTQYF
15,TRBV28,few,CASTTGGSGADTQYF